This TCR beta chain is from a study of blood T cells in healthy people across ages. Total RNA amounts of at least 5 micrograms were extracted per sample. The second PCR ran roughly 6 to 12 cycles with a sample-barcoded 5' primer and J-beta primers. TCRdb reprocessed the 5' RACE reads via MiXCR and lists one record per CDR3 protein. The sample holds approximately 850,000 distinct CDR3 sequences, nearly 60% seen once. CDR1 is MDHEN and CDR2 is SYDVKM in the germline V gene. V gave up 6 bases and J gave up 7 bases; unmatched junction bases: 13. The CDR3 contains 16 residues. This clonotype was observed a few times.

The clonotype comes from a man in his thirties or forties in good health. The chain is built from TRBV28 and TRBJ2-5; 11 bases line up with TRBD1. The sequenced sample consisted of blood. The DNA for the CDR3 is TGTGCCAGCAGCCCAACATGGACAGGGGGCTTGGGGACCCAGTACTTC. Translated, it gives CASSPTWTGGLGTQYF.